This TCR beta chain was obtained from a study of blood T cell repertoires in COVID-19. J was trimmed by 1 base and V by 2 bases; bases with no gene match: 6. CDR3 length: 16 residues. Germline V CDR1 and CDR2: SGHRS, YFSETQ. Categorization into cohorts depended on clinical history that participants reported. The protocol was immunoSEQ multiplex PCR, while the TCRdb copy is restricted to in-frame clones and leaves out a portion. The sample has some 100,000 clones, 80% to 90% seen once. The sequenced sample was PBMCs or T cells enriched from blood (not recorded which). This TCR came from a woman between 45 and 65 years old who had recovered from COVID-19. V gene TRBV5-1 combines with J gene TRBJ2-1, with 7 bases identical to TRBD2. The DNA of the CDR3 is TGCGCCAGCAGCTTAACTATCGGGGGGTCCTACAATGAGCAGTTCTTC. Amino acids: CASSLTIGGSYNEQFF.